This T cell receptor beta chain was captured by sequencing in a study of blood T cell repertoires in COVID-19. Study summary: In each case, the material was cDNA or gDNA derived from T cells, B-cell-depleted T cells, or PBMCs.

With regard to this clone: Other DNA sequences in this specimen translate into the identical CDR3.

Clinical history reported by participants formed the basis on which cohorts were assigned. Donors in Cohort 3 who had recovered were those with two negative PCRs, healthcare professional clearance, or resolution of their symptoms. Per the original methods: Reference gene primer amplification in the assay estimated nucleated cell counts. Clones were read by immunoSEQ multiplex PCR, and TCRdb kept only the in-frame ones, dropping some. That table furnishes V, J and clone size, whereas the DNA furnished D and trimming. Altogether just over 350,000 clones are present, approximately 84% being singletons, with the ten largest covering 2.5% to 3.5%. Looked up from germline, CDR1 is SQVTM and CDR2 is ANQGSEA. The V and J ends lost 4 bases and 1 base, in that order; junction bases with no gene match: 0. The CDR3 is made up of 12 amino acids.

This sequence originates from a woman aged 25-40 years who had recovered from COVID-19. Sequencing was done on a sample of PBMCs or T cells enriched from blood (not recorded which). The chain is built from TRBV29-1 and TRBJ1-1; 7 bases are shared with TRBD1. The CDR3: CSVGQGNTEAFF. The CDR3 region has the DNA TGCAGCGTTGGACAGGGGAACACTGAAGCTTTCTTT.